The 26 T cell receptor beta chains in this list originate from one sample, sequenced in a study of PD-1 blockade in classical Hodgkin lymphoma (TCRdb year 2020). Read against the paper, the sample's time point label means: cycle 2 day 1 (C2D1) of nivolumab. Every trial patient had relapsed following autologous stem cell transplantation, and prior brentuximab vedotin exposure was what differed among cohorts A, B and C. The library was built by means of the immunoSEQ multiplex PCR assay. TCRdb obtained this table from immuneACCESS and retained in-frame rearrangements with V and J assigned. These tables miss some clones; where compared with another copy, unresolved V genes account for less than half of the shortfall, and the remainder is unexplained. The sample data list some 41,000 clones, and roughly 88% of these were observed just once. More than 6.5% of the sample goes to the ten largest clones.

Material: peripheral blood mononuclear cells (PBMCs), obtained before the second cycle of nivolumab. The receptors were gathered from a human donor with classical Hodgkin lymphoma.

This rearrangement joins TRBV5-5 to TRBJ1-5; no definite D call. This CDR3 is 17 amino acids long. Trimming removed 4 bases from V and 2 bases from J, with 19 bases in between. Germline CDR1 is SGHKS and CDR2 is YYEKEE (reference sequence). In DNA form, the CDR3 reads TGTGCCAGCAGCCTCATCCCACGGGGAAATGGCAATCAGCCCCAGCATTTT. This codes for CASSLIPRGNGNQPQHF.

This chain connects TRBV6-1 to TRBJ2-7; the D is unclear. Trimming shortened V by 6 bases and J by 3 bases, and 9 bases separated the two germline ends. CDR3 size: 12 residues. Per germline, CDR1 MNHNS and CDR2 SASEGT. CDR3 amino acids: CASRVSNYEQYF. The DNA for the CDR3 is TGTGCCAGCAGGGTCAGTAACTACGAGCAGTACTTC.

The chain carries TRBV6-5 and TRBJ2-3, with D tentatively TRBD2 (6 bases). The CDR3 covers 13 residues. Germline CDR1 is MNHEY and CDR2 is SVGAGI. V was clipped by 2 bases and J by 14 bases, with 17 bases between them. CDR3 protein: CASSYREAPRRYF. The CDR3 DNA is TGTGCCAGCAGTTACAGGGAGGCACCAAGAAGGTATTTT.

The chain has TRBV7-9 and TRBJ1-4, with D tentatively TRBD1 (5 bases). The CDR3 has 15 residues. V was trimmed by 5 bases and J by 5 bases, leaving 15 bases between them. Per the germline V gene, CDR1 is SEHNR and CDR2 is FQNEAQ (reference sequence). The CDR3 region has the DNA TGTGCCAGCAGCCCCCGGGGCGGCCTAAATGAAAAACTGTTTTTT. This translates into CASSPRGGLNEKLFF.

The chain has TRBV28 and TRBJ2-7; a weak D match, TRBD1 (5 bases). Deletions cut 8 bases from V and 2 bases from J, with 13 bases between. The CDR3 has 13 residues. CDR1 and CDR2 from the germline V gene are MDHEN and SYDVKM. CDR3 in DNA: TGTGCCAGCTGGTCGACAGAGACCTACGAGCAGTACTTC. Amino acid sequence: CASWSTETYEQYF.

The gene calls are TRBV7-9 and TRBJ1-1; D gene ambiguous. Germline CDR1 is SEHNR and CDR2 is FQNEAQ (reference sequence). The CDR3 consists of 12 residues. Trimming left V 5 bases short and J 11 bases short, with 15 bases between. The CDR3 loop reads CASSPNPLDAFF. The CDR3 region has the DNA TGTGCCAGCAGCCCGAACCCTTTGGACGCTTTCTTT.

The sample holds a few counts of this clone. The chain employs TRBV27 and TRBJ1-2; D gene unclear. The V end lost 3 bases, the J end lost 0 bases, and 8 bases lay between the germline ends. There are 14 residues in the CDR3. Germline V lookup: CDR1 MNHEY, CDR2 SMNVEV (reference sequence). CDR3 sequence (DNA): TGTGCCAGCAGTTTTGCCCTATCTAACTATGGCTACACCTTC. Translating gives CASSFALSNYGYTF.

The rearrangement links TRBV4-1 to TRBJ1-1; the match to TRBD1 covers 7 bases. The CDR3 loop spans 18 amino acids. Trimming took 4 bases from V and 7 from J; bases not matched to a gene: 21. The germline V gene encodes CDR1 MGHRA and CDR2 YSYEKL. For the CDR3, the DNA is TGCGCCAGCAGCCCTCGTAATATCATCCGGGACAGCGATTTTGAAGCTTTCTTT. The encoded protein is CASSPRNIIRDSDFEAFF.

This sequence joins TRBV9 and TRBJ2-7; perhaps D is TRBD1 or TRBD2 (5 bases each). Trimming stripped 2 bases from V and 6 bases from J, with 15 bases between. The CDR3 spans 14 residues. CDR1 is SGDLS, CDR2 YYNGEE, per germline. Here the CDR3 DNA reads TGTGCCAGCAGCGTCGGGGACGCCTGGGCCGAGCAGTACTTC. It specifies CASSVGDAWAEQYF. The full variable domain, in which reference TRBV9 and TRBJ2-7 provide the parts outside the CDR3, is DSGVTQTPKHLITATGQRVTLRCSPRSGDLSVYWYQQSLDQGLQFLIQYYNGEERAKGNILERFSAQQFPDLHSELNLSSLELGDSALYFCASSVGDAWAEQYFGPGTRLTVT.

The chain uses TRBV10-1 and TRBJ1-1; no reliable D call. The CDR3 runs to 15 residues. Per the germline V gene, CDR1 is WNHNN and CDR2 is SYGVQD (reference sequence). Trimming shortened V by 0 bases and J by 4 bases, and 12 bases separated the two germline ends. The CDR3, as DNA: TGCGCCAGCAGTGAGTCGATCGGCAGAGTCACTGAAGCTTTCTTT. Translated, it gives CASSESIGRVTEAFF.

A single count supports this clone. V gene TRBV7-8 combines with J gene TRBJ2-5; no definite D call. The CDR3 length is 14 residues. CDR1 is SGHVS, CDR2 FQNEAQ, per germline. V lost 0 bases and J 5 bases, leaving 10 bases between the germline ends. The CDR3 bases are TGTGCCAGCAGCTTAGCAGAATTCAGGGAGACCCAGTACTTC. This gives the protein CASSLAEFRETQYF.

The V and J genes are TRBV6-5 and TRBJ1-1; possible D gene TRBD1, 5 bases. Trimming left V 5 bases short and J 0 bases short, with 13 bases between. The V gene's germline CDR1 is MNHEY and CDR2 SVGAGI. The CDR3 totals 15 residues. DNA for the CDR3: TGTGCCAGCAGTCGGCAGGGACCGATGAACACTGAAGCTTTCTTT. Translating gives CASSRQGPMNTEAFF.

This chain uses TRBV12-5 with TRBJ1-4; D is possibly TRBD1 (5 bases). This CDR3 region has 15 residues. Trimming removed 5 bases from V and 11 bases from J, with 21 bases in between. Germline assignment: CDR1 LGHNT and CDR2 FRNRAP. CDR3 in amino acids: CASGMITGPNYKLFF. In nucleotides, the CDR3 is TGTGCTAGTGGTATGATCACGGGACCCAACTATAAACTGTTTTTT.

The gene calls are TRBV6-5 and TRBJ2-2; TRBD1 might be the D (5 bases). V dropped 7 bases and J dropped 4 bases, with 16 bases sitting between them. CDR3 length: 15 amino acids. CDR1 is MNHEY, CDR2 SVGAGI, per germline. The CDR3 DNA reads as TGTGCCAGCACATTGGGCTATACAGGCACCGGGGAGCTGTTTTTT. This translates into CASTLGYTGTGELFF.

This clone has a handful of counts. The chain has TRBV21-1 and TRBJ1-4; TRBD1 was called by the table and not checked on the DNA. TRBV21-1 is designated a pseudogene. The length of the CDR3 is 17 residues. The CDR3 nucleotides read TGTGCCAGCACTACCTCCCCCACAGGGGGAGTGTGTGAAAAACTGTTTTTT. It specifies CASTTSPTGGVCEKLFF.

The chain joins TRBV4-1 to TRBJ2-7; 7 positions match TRBD2. The CDR3 covers 14 residues. The germline V gene has CDR1 MGHRA and CDR2 YSYEKL. V shed 3 bases and J 3 bases; nucleotides not matched to a gene: 5. The CDR3: CASSQREGSYEQYF. The CDR3 DNA reads as TGCGCCAGCAGCCAGAGGGAGGGAAGCTACGAGCAGTACTTC.

The J gene is TRBJ1-5, the V gene TRBV4-2; 9 nucleotides agree with TRBD1. The ends lost 5 bases at V and 5 bases at J; junction bases unmatched: 4. Germline CDR1 and CDR2: LGHNA and YNFKEQ. The CDR3 has 14 amino acids. CDR3 nucleotides: TGTGCCAGCAGCGACGGGACAGGGTATCAGCCCCAGCATTTT. Protein product: CASSDGTGYQPQHF.

This clone showed up just once. The rearrangement links TRBV27 to TRBJ2-5; 10 bases align to TRBD1. This CDR3 is 13 amino acids long. V was clipped by 3 bases and J by 7 bases; unmatched bases: 2. Germline V gene data show CDR1 as MNHEY and CDR2 as SMNVEV (reference sequence). The CDR3 nucleotides are TGTGCCAGCAGTTTGGGGACAGGGGTGACCCAGTACTTC. Protein: CASSLGTGVTQYF.

This chain connects TRBV19 to TRBJ1-2; unclear D gene. Trimming removed 1 base at V and 7 bases at J, with 7 bases between. The CDR3 is 12 amino acids. Germline CDR1 and CDR2: LNHDA and SQIVND (reference sequence). CDR3: CASSIVEGGYTF. As DNA, the CDR3 is TGTGCCAGTAGTATAGTTGAGGGTGGCTACACCTTC.

J is TRBJ1-1 and V is TRBV7-9; no firm D call. Trimming removed 4 bases at V and 4 bases at J, with 4 bases between. CDR3 size: 11 residues. Germline loops: CDR1 SEHNR, CDR2 FQNEAQ (reference sequence). CDR3 nucleotides: TGTGCCAGCAGCTGGACCACTGAAGCTTTCTTT. Amino acid sequence: CASSWTTEAFF.

The V gene is TRBV7-3, the J gene TRBJ2-7; tentative D call: TRBD2 (8 bases). The CDR3 contains 15 residues. Germline lookup yields CDR1 SGHTA and CDR2 FQGTGA. Trimming shortened V by 4 bases and J by 7 bases, and 20 bases separated the two germline ends. The CDR3 nucleotides are TGTGCCAGCAGCTCCGGGACAGCGGGGGTCGGAGAGCAGTACTTC. As protein: CASSSGTAGVGEQYF.

V usage is TRBV4-1 and J usage is TRBJ2-7; D might be TRBD2 (5 bases). Trimming took 2 bases from V and 3 from J, leaving 17 bases between them. The CDR3 is made up of 16 amino acids. Germline V gene data show CDR1 as MGHRA and CDR2 as YSYEKL. The CDR3 loop is CASSQSIPGTGYEQYF. The CDR3 DNA reads TGCGCCAGCAGCCAATCCATCCCGGGAACTGGCTACGAGCAGTACTTC.

The chain recombines TRBV4-1 with TRBJ1-4, with unresolved D. Trimming took off 1 base at V and 7 bases at J, with 19 bases between the two ends. The germline V gene encodes CDR1 MGHRA and CDR2 YSYEKL. This CDR3 is 17 amino acids long. This CDR3 is CASSQGLGGGRGEKLFF. Written as DNA, the CDR3 is TGCGCCAGCAGCCAAGGCTTAGGAGGAGGTAGAGGTGAAAAACTGTTTTTT.

This clone was picked up one time. The rearrangement joins TRBV19 to TRBJ2-7, with 8 bases that match TRBD1. The CDR3 spans 17 residues. Per the germline V gene, CDR1 is LNHDA and CDR2 is SQIVND (reference sequence). The ends lost 3 bases at V and 0 bases at J; junction bases unmatched: 10. For the CDR3, the DNA is TGTGCCAGTAGTATCCGCCGGATGACAGGGGCCTCCTACGAGCAGTACTTC. Its translation is CASSIRRMTGASYEQYF.

The chain combines TRBV30 with TRBJ2-7, with 12 bases lining up with TRBD2. The length of the CDR3 is 20 residues. The V gene's germline CDR1 is GTSNPN and CDR2 SVGIG (reference sequence). The junction had 23 bases not matched to a gene; V was cut back by 3 bases and J by 5 bases. The CDR3 DNA is TGTGCCTGGAGGGTCAGGGGGCTTTTTCTAGCGGGAGGGCCCAACCACGAGCAGTACTTC. It specifies CAWRVRGLFLAGGPNHEQYF. The whole variable domain, remainder taken from reference TRBV30 and TRBJ2-7, is SQTIHQWPATLVQPVGSPLSLECTVEGTSNPNLYWYRQAAGRGLQLLFYSVGIGQISSEVPQNLSASRPQDRQFILSSKKLLLSDSGFYLCAWRVRGLFLAGGPNHEQYFGPGTRLTVT.

The V and J genes are TRBV5-3 and TRBJ2-7; 9 bases fit TRBD2. TRBV5-3 counts as an open reading frame of uncertain function. V trimming: 6 bases; J trimming: 3 bases; junction bases outside the gene matches: 10. This CDR3 has 15 amino acids. CDR3 residues: CARTPLAGPDYEQYF. The CDR3 nucleotides are TGTGCCAGAACCCCCCTAGCGGGACCGGACTACGAGCAGTACTTC.